A selection of T cell receptor beta chains follows, all from one sample in a study of PD-1 blockade in classical Hodgkin lymphoma. Profiled with immunoSEQ multiplex PCR; TCRdb holds only in-frame clones, not every one. The sample holds 98,000 or so clones, approximately 90% seen once. The material was peripheral blood mononuclear cells (PBMCs), obtained before the second cycle of nivolumab. Source of these receptors: a human donor with classical Hodgkin lymphoma. Both conserved end residues are trimmed from each CDR3.

TRBV18	TRBJ2-6	ASSPPSGEGVANVLT
TRBV6-5	TRBJ2-7	ASKDRGTDYEQY
TRBV11-2	TRBJ1-1	ASSRIMDTEAF
TRBV13	TRBJ1-2	ASSSTFWTSPPATGYT
TRBV14	TRBJ2-7	ASSQLQWGAGYEQY
TRBV12-5	TRBJ1-1	ASGLVGTPEGAF
TRBV7-6	TRBJ2-7	ASSLESSYEQY
TRBV5-6	TRBJ2-7	ASSPPIGVGPIEQY
TRBV29-1	TRBJ2-2	SAGNRDRVTGELF
TRBV2	TRBJ1-2	ASSEGRTGYT
TRBV12-2	TRBJ2-7	ASRLEGTREPKKSYEQY
TRBV6-5	TRBJ2-1	ASQQGNEQF
TRBV7-2	TRBJ2-7	ASGGIYSEQY